This TCR beta chain was sequenced for a study of blood T cell repertoires in COVID-19. Study-wide background: There were acute and convalescent COVID-19 samples, and they came from the United States, Italy and Spain. In each case, the material was cDNA or gDNA derived from T cells, B-cell-depleted T cells, or PBMCs.

Methods used by the authors: Estimated nucleated cell counts came from reference gene primer amplification. Repertoires were generated with immunoSEQ multiplex PCR, while TCRdb's copy carries only in-frame clones and drops some. V, J and clone size are those of that table, while D and trimming were read from the DNA. The sample lists under 300,000 clones, about three quarters occurring once. CDR1 is LNHDA, CDR2 SQIVND, per germline (reference sequence). J was trimmed by 4 bases and V by 3 bases; bases with no gene match: 8. The CDR3 extends over 16 amino acids. The sequence was obtained from a woman older than 75 with acute or convalescent COVID-19. The rearrangement uses TRBV19 and TRBJ2-7, with 11 bases lining up with TRBD1. Sequenced input: peripheral blood. The CDR3 protein is CASSIRSGTGGYEQYF. CDR3 coding DNA: TGTGCCAGTAGTATCCGTTCGGGGACAGGGGGGTACGAGCAGTACTTC.